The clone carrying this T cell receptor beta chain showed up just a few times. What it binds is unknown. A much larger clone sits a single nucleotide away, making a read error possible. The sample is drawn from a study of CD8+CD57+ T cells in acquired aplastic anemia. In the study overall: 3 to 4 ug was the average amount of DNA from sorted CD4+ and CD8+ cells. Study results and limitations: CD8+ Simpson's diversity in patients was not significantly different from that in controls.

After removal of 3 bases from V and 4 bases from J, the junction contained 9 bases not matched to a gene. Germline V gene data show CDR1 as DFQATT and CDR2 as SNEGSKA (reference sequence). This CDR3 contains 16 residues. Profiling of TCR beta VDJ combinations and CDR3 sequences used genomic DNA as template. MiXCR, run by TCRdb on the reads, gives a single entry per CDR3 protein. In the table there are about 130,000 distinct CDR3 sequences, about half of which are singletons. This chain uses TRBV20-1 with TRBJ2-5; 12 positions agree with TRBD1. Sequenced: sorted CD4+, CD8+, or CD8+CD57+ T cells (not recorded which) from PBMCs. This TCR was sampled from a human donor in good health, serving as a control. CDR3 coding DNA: TGCAGTGCTAGGGGGACAGGGGGCCCCTACCGAGAGACCCAGTACTTC. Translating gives CSARGTGGPYRETQYF.